These 20 T cell receptor beta chains came from one sample sequenced in a study of CD8 T cells in ankylosing spondylitis. Study outcomes and limitations: Within ankylosing spondylitis blood, a TCR beta motif made up of several highly homologous variants appeared to be characteristic.

TCRdb passed the 5' RACE reads through MiXCR, listing each CDR3 protein once. The data show about 800,000 distinct CDR3 sequences, with 12% seen just once and 0.45% to 0.6% held by the top ten. These TCRs are of unknown antigen specificity. Sequencing input: blood, either unsorted or a sorted T cell fraction (not recorded which). The source is a male donor with ankylosing spondylitis.

This chain joins TRBV20-1 and TRBJ2-2, with D unclear. The V gene's germline CDR1 is DFQATT and CDR2 SNEGSKA (reference sequence). The germline V and J ends were trimmed by 6 bases and 1 base, with 6 bases remaining between them. The CDR3 totals 12 residues. CDR3 sequence (DNA): TGCAGTGCCAGACAGAACACCGGGGAGCTGTTTTTT. Its translation: CSARQNTGELFF.

The rearrangement uses TRBV18 and TRBJ1-6, with a tentative D call TRBD1 (6 bases). The CDR3 is 13 residues long. CDR1 is KGHSH, CDR2 LQKENI, per germline. V was clipped by 8 bases and J by 12 bases, with 17 bases between them. CDR3 in DNA: TGTGCCAGCCACGAAGCGGGACAACAACCCCTCCACTTT. Its translation is CASHEAGQQPLHF.

This clonotype appeared a few times. This chain links TRBV6-1 with TRBJ1-6; weak D call: TRBD1 (6 bases). The CDR3 totals 16 residues. Per germline, CDR1 MNHNS and CDR2 SASEGT. V gave up 5 bases and J gave up 7 bases, with 18 bases separating them. CDR3 residues: CASSPMVGTRNSPLHF. Here the CDR3 DNA reads TGTGCCAGCAGTCCCATGGTCGGGACACGGAATTCACCCCTCCACTTT.

This clonotype was detected only once. The chain uses TRBV18 and TRBJ2-7; 8 positions agree with TRBD1. Germline V gene sequence: CDR1 KGHSH, CDR2 LQKENI. The CDR3 has 13 residues. Trimming cost V 6 bases and J 5 bases; bases outside gene matches: 6. For the CDR3, the DNA is TGTGCCAGCTCCGGACAGGGAGTAGACGAGCAGTACTTC. Protein sequence: CASSGQGVDEQYF.

The chain recombines TRBV7-6 with TRBJ2-7, with 11 bases fitting TRBD2. The J segment lost 4 bases and the V segment lost 5 bases, leaving 7 bases of the junction unmatched. The CDR3 spans 15 residues. CDR1 and CDR2 from the germline V gene are SGHVS and FNYEAQ. CDR3 sequence reads: CASSLPGLAEYEQYF. The CDR3 DNA reads as TGTGCCAGCAGCCTACCGGGACTAGCGGAATACGAGCAGTACTTC.

This clonotype was seen at least ten times. The chain joins TRBV5-1 to TRBJ2-2; D gene ambiguous. Germline CDR1 SGHRS, CDR2 YFSETQ. Trimming removed 2 bases from V and 3 bases from J, with 8 bases in between. The CDR3 spans 14 residues. The CDR3 spells CASSFFTDTGELFF. CDR3 DNA: TGCGCCAGCAGCTTCTTCACGGACACCGGGGAGCTGTTTTTT.

The chain is built from TRBV20-1 and TRBJ2-5, with TRBD2 identical over 7 bases. V lost 5 bases to trimming and J lost 1 base; unmatched junction nucleotides: 4. The germline gives CDR1 DFQATT, CDR2 SNEGSKA (reference sequence). The CDR3 has 13 amino acids. This CDR3 reads CSAGTMTQETQYF. CDR3 nucleotide sequence: TGCAGTGCTGGGACTATGACCCAAGAGACCCAGTACTTC.

This chain links TRBV28 with TRBJ2-2, with D possibly being TRBD2 (5 bases). Trimming left V 10 bases short and J 7 bases short, with 10 bases between. CDR3 length equals 11 residues. Germline values: CDR1 MDHEN, CDR2 SYDVKM. This chain's CDR3 is CAINGDGELFF. In DNA form, the CDR3 reads TGTGCCATCAACGGGGACGGGGAGCTGTTTTTT.

This clonotype was seen many times. This CDR3 is CASSFSSFGEKLFF. CDR3 nucleotides: TGCGCCAGCAGCTTTTCATCCTTCGGGGAAAAACTGTTTTTT. The gene calls are TRBV5-1 and TRBJ1-4; D not certain. Trimming shortened V by 2 bases and J by 8 bases, and 13 bases separated the two germline ends. The CDR3 is 14 residues long. Germline CDR1 and CDR2: SGHRS and YFSETQ.

Many counts were recorded for this clonotype. The chain carries TRBV20-1 and TRBJ2-7, with D perhaps matching TRBD2 (5 bases). This CDR3 region has 11 residues. The germline V gene has CDR1 DFQATT and CDR2 SNEGSKA (reference sequence). V lost 3 bases and J lost 6, with 9 bases in between. CDR3 region: CSARGRGEQYF. DNA of the CDR3: TGCAGTGCTAGGGGGAGAGGCGAGCAGTACTTC.

This clonotype has only a few counts. The chain uses TRBV6-1 and TRBJ2-7; D possibly corresponds to TRBD2 (5 bases). Germline assignment: CDR1 MNHNS and CDR2 SASEGT. Trimming pared 7 bases from V and 6 bases from J, leaving 10 bases between. The CDR3 runs 11 residues. CDR3 loop: CASIFRGEQYF. CDR3 nucleotide sequence: TGTGCCAGCATCTTCCGGGGCGAGCAGTACTTC.

The genes are TRBV6-1 and TRBJ2-3; the match to TRBD1 covers 8 bases. Germline assignment: CDR1 MNHNS and CDR2 SASEGT. The CDR3 extends over 14 amino acids. Trimming took 6 bases from V and 6 from J; bases not matched to a gene: 8. This CDR3 reads CASRRQGTGDTQYF. Written as DNA, the CDR3 is TGTGCCAGCAGACGACAGGGGACTGGCGATACGCAGTATTTT.

This clonotype was seen ten or more times. The chain has TRBV24-1 and TRBJ2-1; 8 nucleotides agree with TRBD2. This CDR3 is 16 amino acids long. With 0 bases clipped from V and 7 bases from J, the junction kept 7 bases outside the gene matches. Germline assignment: CDR1 KGHDR and CDR2 SFDVKD. The CDR3 region has the DNA TGTGCCACCAGTGATTTGACGGGAGGGCCTGGGAATGAGCAGTTCTTC. It codes for CATSDLTGGPGNEQFF.

V is TRBV6-1 and J is TRBJ2-1, with 9 bases that match TRBD2. The V segment lost 3 bases and the J segment 2 bases; nucleotides outside the gene matches: 8. Germline V CDR1 and CDR2: MNHNS, SASEGT. The CDR3 runs 17 residues. The CDR3 nucleotides read TGTGCCAGCAGTGAGAGTCTAGCGGGGATAACCTACAATGAGCAGTTCTTC. It encodes CASSESLAGITYNEQFF.

This clonotype was observed many times. V and J are TRBV7-2 and TRBJ2-2; a possible D gene is TRBD1 (6 bases). The CDR3 is 14 amino acids. The V gene's germline CDR1 is SGHTA and CDR2 FQGNSA. The ends were cut back, 4 bases at V and 4 bases at J, with 10 bases in the middle. CDR3 amino acids: CASSSGQTTGELFF. Written as DNA, the CDR3 is TGTGCCAGCAGCTCCGGACAGACCACCGGGGAGCTGTTTTTT.

This clonotype has ten or more counts. CDR3: CASSLTGDTGELFF. The CDR3 nucleotides read TGCGCCAGCAGCTTAACAGGGGACACCGGGGAGCTGTTTTTT. The V gene is TRBV5-1, the J gene TRBJ2-2; 7 bases are a match to TRBD1. The V gene end was trimmed by 2 bases and the J gene end by 3 bases; junction bases not matched to a gene: 1. The germline CDR1 and CDR2 sequences are SGHRS and YFSETQ. This CDR3 has 14 amino acids.

The gene calls are TRBV12-3 or TRBV12-4 and TRBJ2-2, with D uncertain. Deletions cut 2 bases from V and 4 bases from J, with 17 bases between. The CDR3 loop spans 17 amino acids. CDR3 loop: CASSLSLGTASTGELFF. DNA for the CDR3: TGTGCCAGCAGTTTAAGCTTGGGAACAGCCTCCACCGGGGAGCTGTTTTTT.

This clonotype was seen a few times. The chain links TRBV15 to TRBJ1-1, with D perhaps TRBD1 (5 bases). CDR3 length equals 12 residues. V lost 2 bases and J 7 bases, leaving 8 bases between the germline ends. Looked up from germline, CDR1 is LNHNV and CDR2 is YYDKDF (reference sequence). CDR3 DNA: TGTGCCACCAGCAGATATAGGGGTGAAGCTTTCTTT. This codes for CATSRYRGEAFF.

V gene TRBV10-3 combines with J gene TRBJ1-1, with D uncertain. V was cut by 2 bases and J by 7 bases, with 14 bases left in between. Germline V lookup: CDR1 ENHRY, CDR2 SYGVKD. The CDR3 extends over 14 amino acids. CDR3 sequence (DNA): TGTGCCATCAGTGAGGGTCTCGGGGAGGTTGAAGCTTTCTTT. This translates into CAISEGLGEVEAFF.

This clonotype came up a few times. The J gene is TRBJ2-1, the V gene TRBV20-1; no firm D call. V was clipped by 5 bases and J by 7 bases, with 15 bases between them. This CDR3 region has 13 residues. Looked up from germline, CDR1 is DFQATT and CDR2 is SNEGSKA (reference sequence). CDR3 DNA: TGCAGTGCTCCGGGCCCCACCAGGAATGAGCAGTTCTTC. Amino acids: CSAPGPTRNEQFF.